The 32 T cell receptor beta chains in this list originate from one sample, sequenced in a study of shared clonotypes between healthy human individuals. Only in-frame clones appear in the TCRdb table, and some are missing; sequencing was by immunoSEQ multiplex PCR. The top ten hold about 1% of the sample, which has 1.6 million or so clones, roughly 96% seen once. The specimen was naive CD4+ T cells sorted from blood. The subset denotes: CD45RA+ positively selected. All receptors come from a man aged 30 to 45 in good health.

CDR3 sequence: CASRAQENEQYF. The CDR3 nucleotides read TGTGCCAGCAGGGCGCAAGAAAACGAGCAGTACTTC. The gene calls are TRBV2 and TRBJ2-7; D not resolved. The germline CDR1 and CDR2 sequences are SNHLY and FYNNEI. V shed 6 bases and J shed 5 bases, with 11 bases lying between them. The CDR3 loop spans 12 amino acids.

The J gene is TRBJ2-5, the V gene TRBV4-2, with D hard to call. Germline V CDR1 and CDR2: LGHNA, YNFKEQ. CDR3 size: 13 residues. V gave up 0 bases and J gave up 4 bases, with 6 bases separating them. The CDR3 DNA reads TGTGCCAGCAGCCAAGAGGTTTCAGAGACCCAGTACTTC. Its protein is CASSQEVSETQYF.

This chain links TRBV7-2 with TRBJ2-7, with 9 bases fitting TRBD1. This CDR3 comprises 16 residues. The germline CDR1 and CDR2 sequences are SGHTA and FQGNSA. V gave up 5 bases and J gave up 0 bases; unmatched junction bases: 8. Here the CDR3 reads CASSTDTGGTSYEQYF. The CDR3, as DNA: TGTGCCAGCAGCACAGATACAGGGGGCACCTCCTACGAGCAGTACTTC.

The chain employs TRBV6-1 and TRBJ2-1, with D perhaps TRBD2 (5 bases). Deletions cut 4 bases from V and 1 base from J, with 14 bases between. The CDR3 contains 16 residues. Per the germline V gene, CDR1 is MNHNS and CDR2 is SASEGT. CDR3 region: CASSVLSGSSYNEQFF. CDR3 in DNA: TGTGCCAGCAGTGTACTAAGTGGGAGTTCCTACAATGAGCAGTTCTTC.

The chain is built from TRBV5-1 and TRBJ2-7; a possible D gene is TRBD2 (7 bases). V was clipped by 4 bases and J by 6 bases, with 23 bases between them. The germline CDR1 and CDR2 sequences are SGHRS and YFSETQ. The CDR3 extends over 16 amino acids. This CDR3 is CASSKLGGTIPSEQYF. CDR3 DNA sequence: TGCGCCAGCAGCAAACTGGGGGGGACAATCCCTTCCGAGCAGTACTTC.

This chain uses TRBV6-4 with TRBJ1-2; D is uncertain. The germline CDR1 and CDR2 sequences are MRHNA and SNTAGT. The V end was cut by 3 bases, the J end by 4 bases, with 21 bases between. There are 17 residues in the CDR3. CDR3 region: CASSDQGTFTPLYGYTF. The CDR3 nucleotides read TGTGCCAGCAGTGATCAAGGAACATTCACTCCCCTCTATGGCTACACCTTC.

The rearrangement joins TRBV7-2 to TRBJ1-2, with 7 bases matching TRBD1. V trimming: 2 bases; J trimming: 5 bases; junction bases outside the gene matches: 5. The CDR3 has 14 residues. CDR1 and CDR2 from the germline V gene are SGHTA and FQGNSA. The CDR3 nucleotides are TGTGCCAGCAGCTTAAAGGGGGCTGGATATGGCTACACCTTC. It translates to CASSLKGAGYGYTF.

The V gene is TRBV2, the J gene TRBJ2-7; 12 nucleotides line up with TRBD2. The V gene's germline CDR1 is SNHLY and CDR2 FYNNEI. V lost 9 bases to trimming and J lost 5 bases; unmatched junction nucleotides: 8. The CDR3 length is 14 residues. The CDR3, as DNA: TGTGCCAGGAACAGACTAGCGGGAGTTCACGAGCAGTACTTC. Amino acid sequence: CARNRLAGVHEQYF.

The chain carries TRBV5-4 and TRBJ2-3, with TRBD2 matching 10 bases. Trimming cost V 4 bases and J 2 bases; bases outside gene matches: 7. The CDR3 runs to 16 residues. Germline assignment: CDR1 SGHNT and CDR2 YYREEE (reference sequence). DNA for the CDR3: TGTGCCAGCAGCACCCAACTAGCGGGGATCACAGATACGCAGTATTTT. It codes for CASSTQLAGITDTQYF.

The chain uses TRBV5-5 and TRBJ1-5, with D perhaps TRBD1 (5 bases). V dropped 3 bases and J dropped 0 bases, with 13 bases sitting between them. The CDR3 runs to 16 residues. Germline lookup yields CDR1 SGHKS and CDR2 YYEKEE (reference sequence). The DNA of the CDR3 is TGTGCCAGCAGCTCCAGGACATCCAATAGCAATCAGCCCCAGCATTTT. Amino acid sequence: CASSSRTSNSNQPQHF. Based on the CDR3 plus reference TRBV5-5 and TRBJ1-5, the full variable domain is DAGVTQSPTHLIKTRGQQVTLRCSPISGHKSVSWYQQVLGQGPQFIFQYYEKEERGRGNFPDRFSARQFPNYSSELNVNALLLGDSALYLCASSSRTSNSNQPQHFGDGTRLSIL.

The chain recombines TRBV12-5 with TRBJ2-5, with 8 bases aligning to TRBD1. V lost 1 base, J lost 7 bases, and 11 bases stayed unmatched. CDR1 and CDR2 (germline): LGHNT, FRNRAP. This CDR3 is built from 16 residues. CDR3 DNA: TGTGCTAGTGGTTTGGAAGGAAGACAGGGGTTGGTGACCCAGTACTTC. It specifies CASGLEGRQGLVTQYF.

V gene TRBV5-6 combines with J gene TRBJ2-1; 12 bases match TRBD2. The germline CDR1 and CDR2 sequences are SGHDT and YYEEEE. The CDR3 has 17 amino acids. With V trimmed by 3 bases and J by 9 bases, 13 bases remained unmatched. DNA of the CDR3: TGTGCCAGCAGCTCGGGGGACTGGACTAGCGGGAAAAGTGAGCAGTTCTTC. It codes for CASSSGDWTSGKSEQFF.

This clone was seen a single time. The V gene is TRBV7-9, the J gene TRBJ1-2; a weak D match, TRBD1 (5 bases). This CDR3 spans 15 amino acids. Looked up from germline, CDR1 is SEHNR and CDR2 is FQNEAQ (reference sequence). V lost 2 bases and J lost 3, with 13 bases in between. This chain's CDR3 is CASSLPGSGYYGYTF. The CDR3 bases are TGTGCCAGCAGCTTACCGGGCTCAGGGTACTATGGCTACACCTTC. Together with reference TRBV7-9 and TRBJ1-2, the CDR3 gives the full variable domain: DTGVSQNPRHKITKRGQNVTFRCDPISEHNRLYWYRQTLGQGPEFLTYFQNEAQLEKSRLLSDRFSAERPKGSFSTLEIQRTEQGDSAMYLCASSLPGSGYYGYTFGSGTRLTVV.

The rearrangement links TRBV9 to TRBJ2-3, with 9 bases identical to TRBD1. CDR1 is SGDLS and CDR2 is YYNGEE in the germline V gene. The CDR3 is 16 amino acids. V dropped 1 base and J dropped 4; count of bases not matched to a gene: 7. The CDR3 is CASSVNRGRHADTQYF. Written as DNA, the CDR3 is TGTGCCAGCAGCGTAAACAGGGGGCGGCATGCAGATACGCAGTATTTT.

The chain joins TRBV7-8 to TRBJ2-7; tentative D call: TRBD1 (6 bases). V was shortened by 1 base and J by 6 bases, with 13 bases between the two germline ends. The length of the CDR3 is 14 residues. Germline V CDR1 and CDR2: SGHVS, FQNEAQ. The CDR3 DNA reads TGTGCCAGCAGCTTAGTTTACAGGGTTGGCGAGCAGTACTTC. Translation: CASSLVYRVGEQYF. The whole variable domain, filled in from reference TRBV7-8 and TRBJ2-7, reads GAGVSQSPRYKVAKRGQDVALRCDPISGHVSLFWYQQALGQGPEFLTYFQNEAQLDKSGLPSDRFFAERPEGSVSTLKIQRTQQEDSAVYLCASSLVYRVGEQYFGPGTRLTVT.

Written as DNA, the CDR3 is TGTGCCAGCAGCAACTCGGGAGTAGAACCAGATACGCAGTATTTT. This codes for CASSNSGVEPDTQYF. This chain connects TRBV21-1 to TRBJ2-3; the D segment call TRBD2 is taken from the table without a DNA check. TRBV21-1 constitutes a pseudogene. CDR3 length equals 15 residues.

This chain joins TRBV5-1 and TRBJ2-6; 9 bases agree with TRBD1. V dropped 2 bases and J dropped 0; count of bases not matched to a gene: 6. The germline CDR1 and CDR2 sequences are SGHRS and YFSETQ. The CDR3 is 18 amino acids. The CDR3 loop reads CASSFDRGWISGANVLTF. CDR3 nucleotides: TGCGCCAGCAGCTTTGACAGGGGGTGGATCTCTGGGGCCAACGTCCTGACTTTC.

The J gene is TRBJ2-3, the V gene TRBV7-8; 12 nucleotides agree with TRBD2. The V segment lost 4 bases and the J segment 7 bases; nucleotides outside the gene matches: 9. There are 16 residues in the CDR3. The germline V gene encodes CDR1 SGHVS and CDR2 FQNEAQ. The CDR3 spells CASSSRTSGTGNTQYF. DNA of the CDR3: TGTGCCAGCAGCTCACGGACTAGCGGGACTGGAAATACGCAGTATTTT. Full variable domain (missing parts from reference TRBV7-8 and TRBJ2-3): GAGVSQSPRYKVAKRGQDVALRCDPISGHVSLFWYQQALGQGPEFLTYFQNEAQLDKSGLPSDRFFAERPEGSVSTLKIQRTQQEDSAVYLCASSSRTSGTGNTQYFGPGTRLTVL.

This clone turned up a few times. The V and J genes are TRBV2 and TRBJ2-7; 7 nucleotides agree with TRBD1. Trimming cost V 6 bases and J 5 bases; bases outside gene matches: 7. The CDR3 length is 13 residues. Germline loops: CDR1 SNHLY, CDR2 FYNNEI. CDR3 in DNA: TGTGCCAGCAGAGACGACAGGGTAGACGAGCAGTACTTC. This codes for CASRDDRVDEQYF.

The V and J genes are TRBV5-5 and TRBJ1-2; a weak D match, TRBD1 (5 bases). Germline CDR1 and CDR2: SGHKS and YYEKEE (reference sequence). The V and J ends lost 0 bases and 7 bases respectively, with 13 bases between them. The CDR3 sequence is 14 residues long. The DNA of the CDR3 is TGTGCCAGCAGCTTGGTAATGGCAGGGTTTGGCTACACCTTC. Translating gives CASSLVMAGFGYTF.

V and J are TRBV28 and TRBJ1-5; 8 bases line up with TRBD1. CDR1 and CDR2 (germline): MDHEN, SYDVKM. The ends lost 6 bases at V and 6 bases at J; junction bases unmatched: 13. CDR3 length: 16 residues. CDR3 amino acids: CASSPSPGQVLQPQHF. The CDR3 DNA reads as TGTGCCAGCAGCCCCTCCCCGGGACAGGTGCTTCAGCCCCAGCATTTT.

The CDR3 region has the DNA TGTGCCAGTAGGGACAGATACACTGAAGCTTTCTTT. Translated, it gives CASRDRYTEAFF. The rearrangement uses TRBV19 and TRBJ1-1, with D possibly being TRBD1 (6 bases). This CDR3 contains 12 residues. Germline values: CDR1 LNHDA, CDR2 SQIVND (reference sequence). V gave up 6 bases and J gave up 3 bases, with 8 bases separating them. Using reference TRBV19 and TRBJ1-1 for the parts outside the CDR3, the full variable domain is DGGITQSPKYLFRKEGQNVTLSCEQNLNHDAMYWYRQDPGQGLRLIYYSQIVNDFQKGDIAEGYSVSREKKESFPLTVTSAQKNPTAFYLCASRDRYTEAFFGQGTRLTVV.

Turning to this clone: The identical CDR3 is also encoded by other nucleotide sequences in the sample. V usage is TRBV2 and J usage is TRBJ2-7; D is possibly TRBD1 (5 bases). V was cut by 6 bases and J by 3 bases, with 9 bases left in between. Germline V gene sequence: CDR1 SNHLY, CDR2 FYNNEI. This CDR3 region has 12 residues. The DNA for the CDR3 is TGTGCCAGCAGATCTGACAGCTACGAGCAGTACTTC. It codes for CASRSDSYEQYF.

V gene TRBV18 combines with J gene TRBJ2-1; the D gene is possibly TRBD1 (6 bases). CDR3 size: 13 residues. Per germline, CDR1 KGHSH and CDR2 LQKENI. Trimming took 5 bases from V and 6 from J, leaving 11 bases between them. The CDR3 protein is CASSGQGFNEQFF. The CDR3 DNA reads as TGTGCCAGCTCAGGGCAGGGGTTCAATGAGCAGTTCTTC.

This chain connects TRBV9 to TRBJ2-7; D remains ambiguous. This CDR3 has 14 residues. Trimming removed 4 bases at V and 3 bases at J, with 14 bases between. Germline loops: CDR1 SGDLS, CDR2 YYNGEE. The CDR3 here is CASSPLSFDYEQYF. The CDR3 region has the DNA TGTGCCAGCAGCCCGTTAAGTTTTGACTACGAGCAGTACTTC. The entire variable domain, with the rest obtained from reference TRBV9 and TRBJ2-7, is as follows: DSGVTQTPKHLITATGQRVTLRCSPRSGDLSVYWYQQSLDQGLQFLIQYYNGEERAKGNILERFSAQQFPDLHSELNLSSLELGDSALYFCASSPLSFDYEQYFGPGTRLTVT.

The rearrangement links TRBV6-4 to TRBJ2-1; the D gene is possibly TRBD1 (6 bases). The CDR3 is made up of 15 amino acids. V lost 6 bases and J lost 0, with 12 bases in between. Per the germline V gene, CDR1 is MRHNA and CDR2 is SNTAGT. The CDR3 sequence is CASSSNRDSYNEQFF. DNA of the CDR3: TGTGCCAGCAGCTCAAACAGGGACTCCTACAATGAGCAGTTCTTC.

The rearrangement joins TRBV9 to TRBJ2-1; D is unresolved. V shed 0 bases and J shed 5 bases, with 21 bases lying between them. The germline gives CDR1 SGDLS, CDR2 YYNGEE. The CDR3 loop spans 18 amino acids. CDR3 in DNA: TGTGCCAGCAGCGTAGCCGGGCACGTTTTCCGAACAAACAATGAGCAGTTCTTC. Its protein is CASSVAGHVFRTNNEQFF.

The rearrangement links TRBV14 to TRBJ2-3; 7 bases agree with TRBD1. Germline lookup yields CDR1 SGHDN and CDR2 FVKESK. V shed 6 bases, J shed 5 bases, and the junction held 5 bases outside the gene matches. This CDR3 has 13 amino acids. The CDR3 here is CASSRNRGDTQYF. The CDR3 DNA reads TGTGCCAGCAGTCGCAACAGGGGAGATACGCAGTATTTT. Using reference TRBV14 and TRBJ2-3 for the parts outside the CDR3, the full variable domain is EAGVTQFPSHSVIEKGQTVTLRCDPISGHDNLYWYRRVMGKEIKFLLHFVKESKQDESGMPNNRFLAERTGGTYSTLKVQPAELEDSGVYFCASSRNRGDTQYFGPGTRLTVL.

Here the CDR3 reads CASSGLGGKSSYNEQFF. In DNA form, the CDR3 reads TGTGCCAGCAGTGGTTTAGGCGGGAAAAGCTCCTACAATGAGCAGTTCTTC. J is TRBJ2-1 and V is TRBV25-1; weak D call: TRBD2 (6 bases). The V and J ends lost 4 bases and 0 bases respectively, with 16 bases between them. Germline values: CDR1 MGHDK, CDR2 SYGVNS. CDR3 length: 17 amino acids.

The chain employs TRBV25-1 and TRBJ1-1; 7 positions match TRBD1. CDR1 is MGHDK and CDR2 is SYGVNS in the germline V gene. The CDR3 covers 13 residues. V was pared by 2 bases and J by 6 bases, with 3 bases of the junction left unmatched. The CDR3 nucleotides read TGTGCCAGCAGTGAAGACAGGGTCCCTGAAGCTTTCTTT. Encoded protein: CASSEDRVPEAFF.

This chain connects TRBV18 to TRBJ1-5, with a weak D call TRBD1 (5 bases). The CDR3 is 14 amino acids. Germline V CDR1 and CDR2: KGHSH, LQKENI. The germline V and J ends were trimmed by 3 bases and 4 bases, with 10 bases remaining between them. DNA for the CDR3: TGTGCCAGCTCACCGGGACGGAAAAATCAGCCCCAGCATTTT. It is translated as CASSPGRKNQPQHF.

This clone was detected only once. The chain carries TRBV5-6 and TRBJ2-3, with D perhaps TRBD1 or TRBD2 (6 bases each). CDR1 and CDR2 from the germline V gene are SGHDT and YYEEEE. There are 14 residues in the CDR3. V was shortened by 6 bases and J by 0 bases, with 11 bases between the two germline ends. The DNA for the CDR3 is TGTGCCAGCAAGAAGGGGGGAAGCACAGATACGCAGTATTTT. The encoded protein is CASKKGGSTDTQYF.